This record covers a single T cell receptor beta chain. Its target is not known. This sample is drawn from a study of T cell repertoires in cytomegalovirus infection. In the study overall: Matching HLA type and CMV infection were both indicated by public TCR beta signatures. General study results and limits: HLA-C-restricted, CMV-specific TCR beta clonotypes were dominant ex vivo.

MiXCR, applied by TCRdb to the reads, yields one record per CDR3 protein. The sample holds a few hundred thousand distinct CDR3 sequences, roughly 42% seen once. CDR3 length: 13 residues. V lost 8 bases and J 2 bases, leaving 13 bases between the germline ends. Per the germline V gene, CDR1 is SGHAT and CDR2 is FQDESV (reference sequence). The rearrangement uses TRBV11-1 and TRBJ2-7; no reliable D call. This TCR was recovered from a human donor in good health (CMV status not recorded). Some clones in this sample may be carry-over from other donors' samples. This material consisted of cultured PBMCs, taken from culture after CMV antigen stimulation. CDR3 sequence (DNA): TGTGCCAGCTCTGGCGGCTATCCCTACGAGCAGTACTTC. It specifies CASSGGYPYEQYF.